This T cell receptor (beta chain) was sequenced during a study of early T cells in non-severe SARS-CoV-2 infection. Study-level information: Chains from this unsorted whole-blood bulk RNA could not be paired. General observations from the study: In VDJdb matching, anti-spike CD8 responses were favored while private and CD4 specificities went missing.

On this clonotype: Its antigen is not known.

The germline CDR1 and CDR2 sequences are SQVTM and ANQGSEA. V lost 4 bases and J 9 bases, leaving 7 bases between the germline ends. The CDR3 extends over 10 amino acids. Individually, cDNA molecules had unique molecular identifiers attached to them. TCRdb redid the calling of the 5' RACE reads with MiXCR, one entry per CDR3 protein. Here the sample spans about 50,000 distinct CDR3 sequences, approximately 6% being singletons. The receptor comes from an adult who was a healthcare worker with PCR-confirmed SARS-CoV-2 infection or an uninfected control (not recorded which). This chain links TRBV29-1 with TRBJ2-1; D call uncertain. This specimen was whole blood, taken at baseline. The CDR3 region has the DNA TGCAGCGTTGGGGCAACTGAGCAGTTCTTC. This codes for CSVGATEQFF.